This is a list of T cell receptor beta chains from one sample in a study of cytotoxic CD8 clonotypes in ibrutinib-treated CLL. Here immunoSEQ multiplex PCR was the method, and the copy in TCRdb shows in-frame clones only, minus some. The table records about 50,000 clones, 45% to 55% of them present only once. The input for sequencing was PBMCs, taken after 12 months of ibrutinib treatment. The source of these receptors is a human donor with chronic lymphocytic leukemia. Each CDR3 is given with its conserved first and last residue. Each record gives: V gene, J gene, D gene, clone size, CDR3 protein, CDR3 DNA. The D gene is left open where the match is weak. Expanded clones get a size class; other rows say once, few or many, or leave the size out.

TRBV7-9	TRBJ2-1	-	-	CASSLGAGTYNEQFF	TGTGCCAGCAGCTTAGGAGCGGGGACATACAATGAGCAGTTCTTC
TRBV27	TRBJ2-7	-	medium-sized	CASSPIRPPYEQYF	TGTGCCAGCAGTCCGATTCGGCCCCCCTACGAGCAGTACTTC
TRBV29-1	TRBJ1-1	-	-	CSVVGATEAFF	TGCAGCGTTGTGGGGGCTACTGAAGCTTTCTTT
TRBV7-9	TRBJ1-3	-	-	CASSSASSGNTIYF	TGTGCCAGCAGCTCGGCAAGCTCTGGAAACACCATATATTTT
TRBV2	TRBJ1-6	TRBD1	-	CASSEWTGGQNSPLHF	TGTGCCAGCAGTGAATGGACAGGGGGACAAAATTCACCCCTCCACTTT
TRBV28	TRBJ1-2	TRBD1	-	CASNSGQGGYGYTF	TGTGCCAGCAATTCCGGACAGGGGGGCTATGGCTACACCTTC
TRBV14	TRBJ2-7	-	-	CASSQAGVTYEQYF	TGTGCCAGCAGCCAAGCGGGAGTCACCTACGAGCAGTACTTC
TRBV7-9	TRBJ2-1	TRBD2	-	CASSPLGTSGSSEFF	TGTGCCAGCAGCCCGCTCGGGACTAGCGGGAGCTCAGAGTTCTTC
TRBV5-5	TRBJ1-1	-	few	CASSGGTANTEAFF	TGTGCCAGCAGCGGAGGGACGGCGAACACTGAAGCTTTCTTT
TRBV5-5	TRBJ2-5	TRBD1	-	CASSSSTGKETQYF	TGTGCCAGCAGCTCTTCGACAGGGAAAGAGACCCAGTACTTC
TRBV11-2	TRBJ2-7	-	-	CASSLVMNSYEQYF	TGTGCCAGCAGCTTAGTAATGAACTCCTACGAGCAGTACTTC
TRBV18	TRBJ1-2	-	-	CASSPIRTVNYGYTF	TGTGCCAGCTCACCAATTAGGACAGTTAACTATGGCTACACCTTC
TRBV19	TRBJ1-6	TRBD1	-	CASTSLGQQYNSPLHF	TGTGCCAGTACCTCTCTGGGACAGCAATATAATTCACCCCTCCACTTT
TRBV27	TRBJ1-5	-	-	CASRSRQGNQPQHF	TGTGCCTCCAGATCCCGGCAGGGCAATCAGCCCCAGCATTTT
TRBV4-1	TRBJ1-3	-	few	CASSQEAQKGNTIYF	TGCGCCAGCAGCCAAGAAGCACAGAAGGGAAACACCATATATTTT
TRBV11-2	TRBJ1-2	-	-	CASSISFSGYTF	TGTGCCAGCAGCATTTCGTTTAGTGGCTACACCTTC
TRBV25-1	TRBJ1-4	-	-	CASSEYRGGNEKLFF	TGTGCCAGCAGTGAATATCGGGGGGGCAATGAAAAACTGTTTTTT
TRBV6-1	TRBJ2-2	-	-	CASSGKRGGGELFF	TGTGCCAGCAGTGGTAAAAGGGGAGGCGGGGAGCTGTTTTTT
TRBV5-4	TRBJ2-1	-	-	CASSLPKKRSYNEQFF	TGTGCCAGCAGCTTGCCTAAGAAGCGCTCCTACAATGAGCAGTTCTTC
TRBV28	TRBJ2-5	-	-	CASRQAAYGVYF	TGTGCCAGCAGGCAAGCCGCTTACGGGGTGTACTTC